The T cell receptor (beta chain) under discussion was sequenced for a study of shared clonotypes between healthy human individuals. With 0 bases removed from V and 12 bases from J, the gap between germline ends came to 14 bases. The CDR3 is made up of 13 amino acids. Looked up from germline, CDR1 is LNHNV and CDR2 is YYDKDF (reference sequence). Libraries were prepared by immunoSEQ multiplex PCR; TCRdb keeps only in-frame clonotypes and omits some of them. The data contain approximately 480,000 clones, 75% to 80% of them seen just once; the ten biggest clones take up about an eighth. This clone was seen a few times.

The source material was PBMCs. The genes are TRBV15 and TRBJ1-1; D might be TRBD1 (6 bases). The sequence derives from a woman aged 40-49 years in good health. Some clones in this sample may be carry-over from other donors' samples. CDR3 residues: CATSRDYGRDTFF. CDR3 sequence (DNA): TGTGCCACCAGCAGAGATTACGGCCGGGACACTTTCTTT.